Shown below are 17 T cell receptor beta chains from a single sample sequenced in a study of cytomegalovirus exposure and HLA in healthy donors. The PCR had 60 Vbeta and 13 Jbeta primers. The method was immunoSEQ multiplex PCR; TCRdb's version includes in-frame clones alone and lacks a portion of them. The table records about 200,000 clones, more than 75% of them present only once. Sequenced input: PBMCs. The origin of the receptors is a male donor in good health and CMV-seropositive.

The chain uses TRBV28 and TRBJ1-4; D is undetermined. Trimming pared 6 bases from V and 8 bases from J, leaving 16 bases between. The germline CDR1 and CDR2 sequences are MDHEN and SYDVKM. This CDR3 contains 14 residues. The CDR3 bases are TGTGCCAGCAGCTTCGGGGAGCGTGGGGAAAAACTGTTTTTT. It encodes CASSFGERGEKLFF.

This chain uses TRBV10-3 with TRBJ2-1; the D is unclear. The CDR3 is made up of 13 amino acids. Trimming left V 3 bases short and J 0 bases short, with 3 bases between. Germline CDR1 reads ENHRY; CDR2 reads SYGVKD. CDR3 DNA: TGTGCCATCAGTGATAGCTCCTACAATGAGCAGTTCTTC. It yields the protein CAISDSSYNEQFF.

The CDR3 coding sequence is TGTGCCAGCAGTCAATATGGCTACACCTTC. It specifies CASSQYGYTF. The chain combines TRBV28 with TRBJ1-2; no firm D call. The ends were cut back, 5 bases at V and 5 bases at J, with 3 bases in the middle. The germline V gene encodes CDR1 MDHEN and CDR2 SYDVKM. The CDR3 is 10 amino acids.

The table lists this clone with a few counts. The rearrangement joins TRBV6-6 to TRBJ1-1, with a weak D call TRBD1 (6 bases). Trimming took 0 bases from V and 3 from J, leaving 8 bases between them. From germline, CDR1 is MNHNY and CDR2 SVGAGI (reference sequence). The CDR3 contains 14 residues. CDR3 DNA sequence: TGTGCCAGCAGTTACTCAGCAGGGGACACTGAAGCTTTCTTT. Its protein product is CASSYSAGDTEAFF.

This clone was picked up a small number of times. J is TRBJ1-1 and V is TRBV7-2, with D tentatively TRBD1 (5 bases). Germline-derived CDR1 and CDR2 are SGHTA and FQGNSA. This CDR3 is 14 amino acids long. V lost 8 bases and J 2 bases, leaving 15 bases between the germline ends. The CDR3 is CASATGPGNTEAFF. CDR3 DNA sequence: TGTGCCAGCGCAACAGGTCCAGGAAACACTGAAGCTTTCTTT. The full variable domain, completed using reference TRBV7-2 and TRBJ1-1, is GAGVSQSPSNKVTEKGKDVELRCDPISGHTALYWYRQSLGQGLEFLIYFQGNSAPDKSGLPSDRFSAERTGGSVSTLTIQRTQQEDSAVYLCASATGPGNTEAFFGQGTRLTVV.

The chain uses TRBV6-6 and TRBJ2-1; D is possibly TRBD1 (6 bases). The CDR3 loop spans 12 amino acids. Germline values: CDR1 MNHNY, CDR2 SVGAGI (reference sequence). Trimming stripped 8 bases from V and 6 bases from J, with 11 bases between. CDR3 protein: CASQGRGNEQFF. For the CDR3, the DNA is TGTGCCAGCCAGGGCAGGGGCAATGAGCAGTTCTTC.

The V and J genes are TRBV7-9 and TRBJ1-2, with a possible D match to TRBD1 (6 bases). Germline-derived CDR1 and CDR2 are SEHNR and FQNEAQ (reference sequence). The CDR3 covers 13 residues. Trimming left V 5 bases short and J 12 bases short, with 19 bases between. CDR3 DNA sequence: TGTGCCAGCAGCCACCCGGCCAGGGGCTTCAACACCTTC. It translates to CASSHPARGFNTF.

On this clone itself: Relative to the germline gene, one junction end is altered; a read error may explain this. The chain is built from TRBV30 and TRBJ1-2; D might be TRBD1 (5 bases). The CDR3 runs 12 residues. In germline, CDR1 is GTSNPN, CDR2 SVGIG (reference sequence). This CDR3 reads CAWGDSDYGHTF. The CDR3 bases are TGTGCCTGGGGTGACAGTGACTATGGCCACACCTTC. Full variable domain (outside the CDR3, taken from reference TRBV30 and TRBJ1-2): SQTIHQWPATLVQPVGSPLSLECTVEGTSNPNLYWYRQAAGRGLQLLFYSVGIGQISSEVPQNLSASRPQDRQFILSSKKLLLSDSGFYLCAWGDSDYGHTFGSGTRLTVV.

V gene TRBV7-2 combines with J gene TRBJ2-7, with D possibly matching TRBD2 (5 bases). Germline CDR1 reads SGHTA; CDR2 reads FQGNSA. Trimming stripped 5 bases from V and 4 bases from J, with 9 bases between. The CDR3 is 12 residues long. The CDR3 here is CASSDYRYEQYF. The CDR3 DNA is TGTGCCAGCAGCGACTACCGTTACGAGCAGTACTTC.

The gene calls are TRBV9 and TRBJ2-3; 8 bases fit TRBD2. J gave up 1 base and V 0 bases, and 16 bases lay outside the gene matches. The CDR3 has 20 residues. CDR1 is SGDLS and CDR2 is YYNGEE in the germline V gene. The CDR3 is CASSVGFSSGMLGGTDTQYF. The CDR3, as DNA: TGTGCCAGCAGCGTAGGATTTAGTAGCGGGATGTTGGGAGGCACAGATACGCAGTATTTT.

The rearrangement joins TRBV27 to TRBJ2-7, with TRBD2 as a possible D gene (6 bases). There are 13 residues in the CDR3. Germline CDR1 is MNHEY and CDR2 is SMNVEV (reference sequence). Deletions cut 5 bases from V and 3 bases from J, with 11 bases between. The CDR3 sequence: CASSPRRVYEQYF. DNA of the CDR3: TGTGCCAGCAGTCCCCGGAGGGTCTACGAGCAGTACTTC.

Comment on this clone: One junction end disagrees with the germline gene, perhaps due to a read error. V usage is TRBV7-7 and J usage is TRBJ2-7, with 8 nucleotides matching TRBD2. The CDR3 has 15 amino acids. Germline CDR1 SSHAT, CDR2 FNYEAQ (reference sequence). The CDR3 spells CASSPGLGNSYEQYF. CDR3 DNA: TGTGCTAGCAGTCCGGGACTAGGGAACTCCTACGAGCAGTACTTC.

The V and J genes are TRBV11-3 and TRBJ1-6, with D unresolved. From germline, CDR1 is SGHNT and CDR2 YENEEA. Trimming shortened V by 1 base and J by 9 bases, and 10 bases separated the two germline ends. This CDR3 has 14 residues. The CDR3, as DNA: TGTGCCAGCAGCTTAGGAGGGAACAGTTCACCCCTCCACTTT. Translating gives CASSLGGNSSPLHF.

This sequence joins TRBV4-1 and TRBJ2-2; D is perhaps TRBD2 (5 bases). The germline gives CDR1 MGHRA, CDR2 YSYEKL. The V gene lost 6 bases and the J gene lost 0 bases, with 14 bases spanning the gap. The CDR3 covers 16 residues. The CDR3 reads CASSLQRTANTGELFF. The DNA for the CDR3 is TGCGCCAGCAGTCTGCAGCGGACGGCGAACACCGGGGAGCTGTTTTTT.

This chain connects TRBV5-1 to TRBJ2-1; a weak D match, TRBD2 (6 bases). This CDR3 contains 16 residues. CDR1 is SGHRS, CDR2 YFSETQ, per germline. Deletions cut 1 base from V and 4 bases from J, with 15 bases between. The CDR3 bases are TGCGCCAGCAGCTTGTTCCTCAGTAGCGGATACAATGAGCAGTTCTTC. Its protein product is CASSLFLSSGYNEQFF.

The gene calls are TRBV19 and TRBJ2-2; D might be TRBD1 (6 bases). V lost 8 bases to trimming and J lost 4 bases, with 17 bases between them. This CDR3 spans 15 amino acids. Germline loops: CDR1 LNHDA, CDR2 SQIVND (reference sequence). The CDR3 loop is CASSGQTGPTGELFF. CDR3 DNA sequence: TGTGCCAGTTCTGGACAGACAGGACCCACCGGGGAGCTGTTTTTT.

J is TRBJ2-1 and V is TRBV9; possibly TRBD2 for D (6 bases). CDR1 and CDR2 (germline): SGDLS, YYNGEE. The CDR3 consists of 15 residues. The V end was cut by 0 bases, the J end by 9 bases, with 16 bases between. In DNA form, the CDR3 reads TGTGCCAGCAGCGTAGGCGGGACCCCACAGAGTGAGCAGTTCTTC. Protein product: CASSVGGTPQSEQFF.